This TCR beta chain emerged from a study of cytomegalovirus exposure and HLA in healthy donors. Study-wide context: Ancestry clustering placed 70% to 90% of more than 350 genotyped donors in the Caucasian-associated cluster.

Comments on this clone: Antigen: not known.

Study-wide findings and caveats: No immune exposure information besides CMV serostatus was available. Cytomegalovirus status was reportedly diagnosed by the classifier with high specificity and sensitivity. Fewer N-insertions (relative to the roughly 700-donor mean) were reportedly seen in an Asian-associated ancestry cluster in a later analysis.

PCR involved 60 Vbeta and 13 Jbeta primers. The repertoire was sequenced with immunoSEQ multiplex PCR; TCRdb's copy has only in-frame clones and lacks some. This sample yields more than 150,000 clones, of which roughly 77% are seen a single time; under 2% belongs to the top ten. The germline gives CDR1 LGHNA, CDR2 YSLEER. The CDR3 loop spans 15 amino acids. Trimming cost V 0 bases and J 8 bases, with 16 bases left between them. The chain carries TRBV4-3 and TRBJ1-2, with D maybe TRBD1 (6 bases). The sequencing input was PBMCs. The origin of this receptor is a woman in her 30s in good health and CMV-seronegative. CDR3 in DNA: TGCGCCAGCAGCCAAGATCAAGGGGGTTGGGAGGGCTACACCTTC. Translation: CASSQDQGGWEGYTF.